This TCR beta chain came from a study of shared clonotypes between healthy human individuals. Overall study: Contributing individuals were a couple of females and a few males aged 18 to 49.

Sequencing was at deep level. The authors distributed each subset's genomic DNA evenly over several immunoSEQ plates. As processed by the authors: ImmunoSEQ yielded junction-only sequences lacking quality scores, so filtering differed. Method: immunoSEQ multiplex PCR; TCRdb's copy keeps in-frame clones and lacks some. Clonal size and the V and J genes are those of that table, whereas D and trimming came from the DNA. Among a few hundred thousand clones listed, over 60% were seen once. The germline V gene has CDR1 MNHEY and CDR2 SMNVEV (reference sequence). This CDR3 spans 16 amino acids. V gave up 6 bases and J gave up 4 bases, with 19 bases separating them.

J is TRBJ1-5 and V is TRBV27, with a possible D match to TRBD1 (6 bases). Material for sequencing was memory CD4+ T cells sorted from blood. Sample subset: CD45RA-negative fraction. This sequence originates from a man in his thirties or forties in good health. The CDR3 DNA reads TGTGCCAGCAGCCCGGAACAGACAGGACAAAATCAGCCCCAGCATTTT. Translation gives CASSPEQTGQNQPQHF.